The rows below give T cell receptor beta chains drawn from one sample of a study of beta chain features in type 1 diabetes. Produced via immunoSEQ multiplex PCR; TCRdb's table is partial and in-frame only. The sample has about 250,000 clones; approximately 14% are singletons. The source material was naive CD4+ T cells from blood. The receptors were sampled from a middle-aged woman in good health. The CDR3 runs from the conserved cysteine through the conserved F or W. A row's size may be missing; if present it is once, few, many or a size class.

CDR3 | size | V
CASSANYQGKSYGYTF | - | TRBV5-1
CASSSGSGGVETQYF | - | TRBV7-2
CASSVGGLNTGELFF | few | TRBV9
CASSPRAPSSYNEQFF | few | TRBV18
CASRGTGTDTQYF | - | TRBV2
CASSRGQDRNTGELFF | few | TRBV11-2
CASSLDGPLGPQHF | few | TRBV11-2
CASSVRAGGPETQYF | - | TRBV9
CASSITGGTGELFF | - | TRBV5-1
CASSYSYSTNEKLFF | few | TRBV6-5
CASSQDRMYGYTF | few | TRBV7-2
CASSPGTGRNTIYF | - | TRBV5-6
CASSFNGYTF | - | TRBV28
CASSLSGGQETQYF | - | TRBV6-5
CASTEWDRNYEQYF | few | TRBV2
CASSLVSGLETQYF | few | TRBV7-9
CASSLARGDAYIPQHF | - | TRBV7-8
CASSLIGDSQETQYF | - | TRBV5-4
CASSQDRASSAPRGTQYF | - | TRBV4-1
CASSLGRVSNQPQHF | few | TRBV7-8
CASSLAGEPSGNTIYF | few | TRBV5-1
CASGLLGDTGELFF | few | TRBV5-4
CASSMAGVADTQYF | - | TRBV19
CASSPTATSVAGSPLHF | - | TRBV18
CASRGTWNTDTQYF | - | TRBV2
CASSVAGSGGANEQFF | - | TRBV9
CASSVNRDYGYTF | few | TRBV2
CASSLGLAGRDTQYF | few | TRBV7-2
CASSFTSGQETQYF | - | TRBV5-1
CAITHKPGGSSYEQYF | - | TRBV10-3
CASSRGQGTLGYTF | few | TRBV4-2
CASSIAGGVGQPQHF | few | TRBV19
CASSVATVGRLTDTQYF | few | TRBV9
CASSPWVGRGNQPQHF | once | TRBV27
CASSPWGGTDTQYF | many | TRBV7-9
CASSLGQGSEKLFF | few | TRBV13
CASSSTSGGAASTQYF | - | TRBV5-1
CASSLGPAGPNQPQHF | few | TRBV28
CASSVSSGGAHEQFF | few | TRBV9
CASSLDADRVYNEQFF | - | TRBV7-2
CAIREGLAETTGELFF | few | TRBV10-3